These T cell receptor beta chains were read from a single sample in a study of blood T cell repertoires in COVID-19. Method: immunoSEQ multiplex PCR; TCRdb's copy keeps in-frame clones and lacks some. The sample carries some 300,000 clones, around 88% recorded once. The sample taken for sequencing was peripheral blood. The source is a woman aged 25 to 39 who had recovered from COVID-19. Each CDR3 is given with its conserved first and last residue. The D gene is left open where the match is weak.

TRBJ2-1	TRBV6-5	TRBD2	CASSYPTSGGASEQFF	TGTGCCAGCAGTTACCCGACTAGCGGGGGGGCCAGTGAGCAGTTCTTC
TRBJ1-1	TRBV30	.	CAWNPRGPTEAFF	TGTGCCTGGAATCCCAGGGGCCCCACTGAAGCTTTCTTT
TRBJ2-5	TRBV3-1/TRBV3-2	.	CASSLKSTRETQYF	TGTGCCAGCAGCCTAAAATCGACTAGAGAGACCCAGTACTTC
TRBJ2-5	TRBV4-2	TRBD2	CASSPKVPLAGGPETQYF	TGTGCCAGCAGCCCCAAAGTCCCACTAGCGGGGGGCCCAGAGACCCAGTACTTC
TRBJ2-7	TRBV6-5	.	CASIYHKSYEQYF	TGTGCCAGCATATACCACAAATCCTACGAGCAGTACTTC
TRBJ2-7	TRBV5-1	TRBD1	CASSLTGTGVGEQYF	TGCGCCAGCAGCTTAACCGGGACAGGGGTTGGCGAGCAGTACTTC
TRBJ1-2	TRBV6-1	TRBD1	CASSETGIPVGGYTF	TGTGCCAGCAGTGAGACAGGGATTCCCGTTGGGGGCTACACCTTC
TRBJ2-2	TRBV7-9	.	CASSYAGSGELFF	TGTGCCAGCAGCTACGCAGGGTCCGGGGAGCTGTTTTTT
TRBJ2-7	TRBV2	TRBD1	CASSDGTGAYEQYF	TGTGCCAGCAGCGATGGGACAGGGGCCTACGAGCAGTACTTC
TRBJ2-7	TRBV6-2/TRBV6-3	.	CASSYSPGHISYEQYF	TGTGCCAGCAGTTATTCCCCGGGACACATTTCCTACGAGCAGTACTTC
TRBJ2-1	TRBV21-1	.	CASSLETVKPYNEQFF	TGTGCCAGCAGCTTGGAGACAGTGAAGCCGTACAATGAGCAGTTCTTC
TRBJ1-2	TRBV7-2	.	CASSLQGIYGYTF	TGTGCCAGCAGCTTACAGGGGATCTATGGCTACACCTTC
TRBJ2-7	TRBV5-1	TRBD1	CASSPGTGLSYEQYF	TGCGCCAGCAGCCCGGGGACAGGGTTATCCTACGAGCAGTACTTC
TRBJ1-2	TRBV6-2/TRBV6-3	.	CASSTSLTGYGYTF	TGTGCCAGCAGTACCTCCCTTACGGGGTATGGCTACACCTTC
TRBJ1-4	TRBV6-5	.	CASSYSQGIGNEKLFF	TGTGCCAGCAGTTATTCGCAGGGTATCGGGAATGAAAAACTGTTTTTT
TRBJ2-5	TRBV3-1/TRBV3-2	.	CASSPRSGVGATQYF	TGTGCCAGCAGCCCGCGCAGTGGCGTAGGGGCGACCCAGTACTTC
TRBJ1-1	TRBV27	TRBD1	CASSSRQGPRGKEAFF	TGTGCCAGCAGTTCCCGACAGGGGCCCCGTGGTAAAGAAGCTTTCTTT
TRBJ1-4	TRBV7-9	.	CASSSRQVSSNEKLFF	TGTGCCAGCAGCTCCCGGCAGGTGAGCTCTAATGAAAAACTGTTTTTT